Following are 30 T cell receptor beta chains from one sample sequenced in a study of blood T cells in healthy people across ages. Primed by a sample-barcoded 5' primer and a J-beta primer mix, a second PCR proceeded for 7 to 11 cycles. Each CDR3 protein gets one entry after TCRdb re-called the 5' RACE reads with MiXCR. The sample consists of 750,000 to 950,000 distinct CDR3 sequences, more than 25% of them appearing once. Another study also made use of these data, one on T cells of mothers and their children.

The sequenced sample was blood. All receptors derive from a boy aged 10-17 years in good health.

This chain uses TRBV6-5 with TRBJ1-1, with D unresolved. This CDR3 contains 13 residues. Trimming removed 8 bases from V and 2 bases from J, with 12 bases in between. Germline loops: CDR1 MNHEY, CDR2 SVGAGI. The CDR3 nucleotides read TGTGCCAGCGGACCGGACTTCAACACTGAAGCTTTCTTT. Amino acid sequence: CASGPDFNTEAFF.

This chain uses TRBV6-1 with TRBJ2-3; TRBD2 agrees at 8 bases. Germline loops: CDR1 MNHNS, CDR2 SASEGT. Trimming removed 8 bases from V and 2 bases from J; junction bases left unmatched: 9. The CDR3 runs 15 residues. CDR3 sequence: CASDPGTRYTDTQYF. CDR3 sequence (DNA): TGTGCCAGCGACCCCGGGACTAGGTACACAGATACGCAGTATTTT.

The chain joins TRBV7-9 to TRBJ1-4; D is unclear. Per the germline V gene, CDR1 is SEHNR and CDR2 is FQNEAQ (reference sequence). The CDR3 has 16 residues. V was shortened by 0 bases and J by 0 bases, with 8 bases between the two germline ends. The CDR3 here is CASSLAEPATNEKLFF. DNA of the CDR3: TGTGCCAGCAGCTTAGCAGAGCCTGCAACTAATGAAAAACTGTTTTTT.

This clonotype occurred a few times. The V and J genes are TRBV27 and TRBJ2-5, with D unresolved. The end of the DNA is better explained by TRBJ2-7, so the J call may be wrong. Germline CDR1 MNHEY, CDR2 SMNVEV (reference sequence). This CDR3 has 11 residues. The CDR3: CASRNFYEQYF. In DNA, the CDR3 is TGTGCCAGCAGGAATTTCTACGAGCAGTACTTC.

In its sample, this clonotype was seen once. This sequence joins TRBV6-5 and TRBJ1-2, with 10 bases aligning to TRBD1. CDR1 is MNHEY, CDR2 SVGAGI, per germline. This CDR3 spans 13 amino acids. V shed 5 bases and J 12 bases; nucleotides not matched to a gene: 9. The CDR3 sequence is CASSDRGRSFHTF. CDR3 DNA: TGTGCCAGCAGTGACAGGGGGCGATCATTCCACACCTTC.

This clonotype was counted between two and nine times. CDR3 coding DNA: TGTGCCGGGCTCCGACAGGGGGCCCCCGGGGAGCTGTTTTTT. Residues: CAGLRQGAPGELFF. The chain links TRBV30 to TRBJ2-2; 10 nucleotides match TRBD1. The germline V gene has CDR1 GTSNPN and CDR2 SVGIG (reference sequence). Trimming at V came to 8 bases and at J to 6 bases, leaving 9 bases not matched to a gene. This CDR3 spans 14 amino acids.

The sample holds a few counts of this clonotype. This chain uses TRBV7-9 with TRBJ2-5; tentative D call: TRBD2 (6 bases). CDR3 length: 13 amino acids. Germline CDR1 SEHNR, CDR2 FQNEAQ (reference sequence). With 7 bases removed from V and 5 bases from J, the gap between germline ends came to 14 bases. The CDR3 here is CASTPGRSETQYF. CDR3 in DNA: TGTGCCAGCACCCCCGGGAGATCGGAGACCCAGTACTTC. Full variable domain (rest looked up from reference TRBV7-9 and TRBJ2-5): DTGVSQNPRHKITKRGQNVTFRCDPISEHNRLYWYRQTLGQGPEFLTYFQNEAQLEKSRLLSDRFSAERPKGSFSTLEIQRTEQGDSAMYLCASTPGRSETQYFGPGTRLLVL.

Worth noting for this clonotype: Here the CDR3 omits its conserved ending phenylalanine or tryptophan, so a read error is the likely source. The CDR3 spells CASSPPLPGRPDNEQFL. Here the CDR3 DNA reads TGTGCCAGCAGCCCACCACTGCCGGGACGGCCGGACAATGAGCAGTTCCTC. This rearrangement joins TRBV5-6 to TRBJ2-1; D might be TRBD1 or TRBD2, each matching 5 bases. The germline CDR1 and CDR2 sequences are SGHDT and YYEEEE. Deletions cut 4 bases from V and 5 bases from J, with 22 bases between. This CDR3 region has 17 residues.

This clonotype has more than one count but fewer than ten. The CDR3 protein is CSATGLAGGTSGEQFF. For the CDR3, the DNA is TGCAGCGCTACGGGACTAGCGGGGGGTACCTCGGGTGAGCAGTTCTTC. The rearrangement joins TRBV29-1 to TRBJ2-5; 15 bases match TRBD2. The J call is doubtful: the DNA matches TRBJ2-1 better. Germline values: CDR1 SQVTM, CDR2 ANQGSEA. The CDR3 consists of 16 residues.

In this sample, this clonotype turned up a few times. The chain uses TRBV25-1 and TRBJ1-1, with 7 bases matching TRBD1. The ends lost 5 bases at V and 9 bases at J; junction bases unmatched: 9. The germline gives CDR1 MGHDK, CDR2 SYGVNS. The CDR3 loop spans 13 amino acids. The CDR3: CASSILPGQKAFF. The CDR3, as DNA: TGTGCCAGCAGTATTTTACCGGGACAGAAAGCTTTCTTT.

The chain uses TRBV6-2 or TRBV6-3 and TRBJ2-7; 7 positions match TRBD1. The CDR3 covers 15 residues. Germline CDR1 reads MNHEY; CDR2 reads SVGEGT. Trimming removed 4 bases from V and 1 base from J; junction bases left unmatched: 7. CDR3 sequence: CASSCTRDSSYEQYF. The CDR3 region has the DNA TGTGCCAGCAGTTGCACCCGGGACAGTTCCTACGAGCAGTACTTC.

There are a few counts of this clonotype. This chain joins TRBV20-1 and TRBJ2-5, with TRBD2 identical over 13 bases. Germline values: CDR1 DFQATT, CDR2 SNEGSKA (reference sequence). This CDR3 has 14 amino acids. V dropped 8 bases and J dropped 2; count of bases not matched to a gene: 5. The CDR3, as DNA: TGCAGTAATCAACTAGCGGGGGGGCAAGAGACCCAGTACTTC. It specifies CSNQLAGGQETQYF.

V and J are TRBV3-1 and TRBJ2-5; D tentatively fits TRBD1 or TRBD2 (6 bases each). The assigned J gene may be wrong: the sequence end matches TRBJ2-1 better. The CDR3 totals 17 residues. Germline V gives CDR1 LGHDT, CDR2 YNNKEL (reference sequence). CDR3 DNA: TGTGCCAGCAGCCAAGATCGCTCCCCGGGGGCTTACAATGAGCAGTTCTTC. Protein sequence: CASSQDRSPGAYNEQFF.

This chain uses TRBV2 with TRBJ2-7; TRBD1 might be the D (5 bases). The germline gives CDR1 SNHLY, CDR2 FYNNEI. The CDR3 length is 12 residues. V lost 6 bases, J lost 7 bases, and 13 bases lay in between. CDR3 region: CASRLANREQYF. In DNA form, the CDR3 reads TGTGCCAGCAGACTCGCCAACAGGGAGCAGTACTTC.

The chain carries TRBV6-5 and TRBJ1-4; unclear D gene. Trimming removed 6 bases from V and 11 bases from J, with 16 bases in between. This CDR3 spans 13 amino acids. The germline V gene has CDR1 MNHEY and CDR2 SVGAGI. The CDR3 region is CASSLLPAGKLFF. CDR3 nucleotides: TGTGCCAGCAGCCTACTCCCGGCGGGCAAACTGTTTTTT.

This chain links TRBV20-1 with TRBJ1-4; D may be TRBD1 (5 bases). V was shortened by 5 bases and J by 10 bases, with 23 bases between the two germline ends. The CDR3 has 15 amino acids. Germline V gene lookup returns CDR1 DFQATT and CDR2 SNEGSKA (reference sequence). The CDR3 protein is CSAEHPGLLRGKLFF. CDR3 nucleotides: TGCAGTGCTGAACATCCGGGACTCCTGAGGGGAAAACTGTTTTTT.

The chain is built from TRBV7-9 and TRBJ2-5; the match to TRBD1 covers 10 bases. There are 16 residues in the CDR3. Germline V gene sequence: CDR1 SEHNR, CDR2 FQNEAQ (reference sequence). Trimming at V came to 5 bases and at J to 3 bases, leaving 9 bases not matched to a gene. For the CDR3, the DNA is TGTGCCAGCAGCCCGCCTTTGGGGACAGGGGAAGAGACCCAGTACTTC. Its protein product is CASSPPLGTGEETQYF.

In this sample, this clonotype turned up a few times. The genes are TRBV2 and TRBJ2-5; 7 nucleotides match TRBD2. The germline gives CDR1 SNHLY, CDR2 FYNNEI. Unmatched junction bases numbered 10, after V lost 5 bases and J lost 10 bases. The CDR3 is made up of 13 amino acids. The CDR3 sequence: CASSPGLHLSQYF. The CDR3 bases are TGTGCCAGCAGTCCGGGACTACATTTGAGCCAGTACTTC. Full variable domain (outside the CDR3, taken from reference TRBV2 and TRBJ2-5): EPEVTQTPSHQVTQMGQEVILRCVPISNHLYFYWYRQILGQKVEFLVSFYNNEISEKSEIFDDQFSVERPDGSNFTLKIRSTKLEDSAMYFCASSPGLHLSQYFGPGTRLLVL.

This clonotype has only a few counts. The chain employs TRBV3-1 and TRBJ2-6; possible D gene TRBD2, 5 bases. Germline CDR1 LGHDT, CDR2 YNNKEL (reference sequence). The CDR3 contains 13 residues. V was shortened by 0 bases and J by 17 bases, with 14 bases between the two germline ends. The CDR3 reads CASSQEPTAGVTF. CDR3 DNA sequence: TGTGCCAGCAGCCAAGAACCCACGGCCGGGGTGACTTTC.

This rearrangement joins TRBV2 to TRBJ2-1; maybe TRBD2 (6 bases). Per the germline V gene, CDR1 is SNHLY and CDR2 is FYNNEI. The CDR3 runs to 17 residues. V shed 1 base and J shed 5 bases, with 18 bases lying between them. CDR3 sequence (DNA): TGTGCCAGCAGTGAAGGGAGGGCCGGGACGGTGAACAATGAGCAGTTCTTC. Amino acids: CASSEGRAGTVNNEQFF.

The chain combines TRBV6-2 or TRBV6-3 with TRBJ1-6; 8 bases are a match to TRBD1. The CDR3 sequence is 16 residues long. Trimming at V came to 2 bases and at J to 9 bases, leaving 9 bases not matched to a gene. The V gene's germline CDR1 is MNHEY and CDR2 SVGEGT. CDR3 residues: CASSYMSGGVGSPLHF. For the CDR3, the DNA is TGTGCCAGCAGTTACATGTCAGGGGGCGTTGGTTCACCCCTCCACTTT.

This chain links TRBV20-1 with TRBJ2-1; 7 positions agree with TRBD2. The V and J ends lost 5 bases and 4 bases, in that order; junction bases with no gene match: 20. The CDR3 is made up of 18 amino acids. The germline V gene has CDR1 DFQATT and CDR2 SNEGSKA (reference sequence). The CDR3 region has the DNA TGCAGTGCTCTCGGGGCTAGCGGTACCACCTCAGGGTACAATGAGCAGTTCTTC. Its protein product is CSALGASGTTSGYNEQFF.

CDR3 DNA sequence: TGTGCCAGCAGAATTACGGGACAGACTACCACCGGGGAGCTGTTTTTT. As protein: CASRITGQTTTGELFF. This chain uses TRBV7-9 with TRBJ2-2, with 7 positions matching TRBD1. Germline V gene data show CDR1 as SEHNR and CDR2 as FQNEAQ (reference sequence). CDR3 length equals 16 residues. V lost 6 bases and J lost 4; bases outside the gene matches: 11.

This clonotype was counted only a few times. The chain couples TRBV28 to TRBJ2-2, with D possibly called TRBD1 or TRBD2 (6 bases each). Trimming shortened V by 7 bases and J by 3 bases, and 9 bases separated the two germline ends. Germline V CDR1 and CDR2: MDHEN, SYDVKM. The CDR3 totals 13 residues. The CDR3 coding sequence is TGTGCCAGCACGGGGGCCCACACCGGGGAGCTGTTTTTT. Protein product: CASTGAHTGELFF.

The CDR3 nucleotides are TGTGCCAGCAGCTTAGCACAGGTAGACTACAATGAGCAGTTCTTC. It codes for CASSLAQVDYNEQFF. The J gene is TRBJ2-1, the V gene TRBV7-9; tentatively, D is TRBD1 (5 bases). Germline CDR1 and CDR2: SEHNR and FQNEAQ (reference sequence). V was trimmed by 0 bases and J by 3 bases, leaving 9 bases between them. The CDR3 runs to 15 residues.

The V gene is TRBV6-5, the J gene TRBJ1-1, with 7 bases aligning to TRBD1. CDR1 and CDR2 (germline): MNHEY, SVGAGI. This CDR3 region has 15 residues. V lost 5 bases, J lost 1 base, and 7 bases stayed unmatched. CDR3 DNA sequence: TGTGCCAGCAGTCCCGGACAGGCCCAGAACACTGAAGCTTTCTTT. Encoded protein: CASSPGQAQNTEAFF.

This chain connects TRBV5-1 to TRBJ1-2; D is ambiguous. V lost 4 bases and J lost 3, with 10 bases in between. In germline, CDR1 is SGHRS, CDR2 YFSETQ. This CDR3 comprises 13 residues. The CDR3 DNA reads as TGCGCCAGCAGCCCGTGGACTGACTATGGCTACACCTTC. Protein product: CASSPWTDYGYTF.

This clonotype was counted between two and nine times. The rearrangement joins TRBV2 to TRBJ2-7; D call uncertain. The CDR3 spans 14 residues. The germline CDR1 and CDR2 sequences are SNHLY and FYNNEI. V lost 3 bases and J 4 bases, leaving 13 bases between the germline ends. This chain's CDR3 is CASSEGVLRYEQYF. CDR3 sequence (DNA): TGTGCCAGCAGTGAGGGTGTCCTTCGGTACGAGCAGTACTTC.

CDR3 protein: CSANGVPGNTIYF. The CDR3 DNA reads as TGCAGTGCTAACGGGGTTCCTGGAAACACCATATATTTT. The chain has TRBV20-1 and TRBJ1-3; D is unresolved. This CDR3 comprises 13 residues. Trimming left V 4 bases short and J 2 bases short, with 9 bases between. Per the germline V gene, CDR1 is DFQATT and CDR2 is SNEGSKA (reference sequence).

The sample holds a few counts of this clonotype. The junction does not match germline at one end; this may be a read error. The chain carries TRBV7-7 and TRBJ2-2; 12 nucleotides align to TRBD2. Germline CDR1 SSHAT, CDR2 FNYEAQ (reference sequence). The CDR3 contains 16 residues. CDR3 sequence reads: CASSTGTSGHTGELFF. CDR3 in DNA: TGTGCTAGCAGCACCGGGACTAGCGGGCACACCGGGGAGCTGTTTTTT.